The rows below give T cell receptor beta chains drawn from one sample of a study of T cell repertoires in cytomegalovirus infection. Each CDR3 protein is one row after TCRdb ran MiXCR on the reads. Here the sample spans a few hundred thousand distinct CDR3 sequences, about 25% being singletons. Sequencing was performed on PBMCs. These receptor sequences come from a human donor in good health (CMV status not recorded). Some clones in this sample may be carry-over from other donors' samples. Each CDR3 is given with its conserved first and last residue. The order of the fields is clone size, D gene, V gene, J gene, CDR3 length, CDR3 DNA, CDR3 protein. D genes are given only for firm matches. Size values are once, few and many counts, or a class for expanded clones, and some rows have none.

>few|NA|TRBV5-4|TRBJ2-1|14
TGTGCCAGCAGCGGGCGTCGAGGGAACAATGAGCAGTTCTTC
CASSGRRGNNEQFF
>NA|NA|TRBV4-2|TRBJ2-5|15
TGTGCCAGCAGCCAGCCTGGGGGGCAGCAAGAGACCCAGTACTTC
CASSQPGGQQETQYF
>NA|TRBD1|TRBV6-1|TRBJ2-3|14
TGTGCCAGCAGGGTAAACAGGGGAACAGATACGCAGTATTTT
CASRVNRGTDTQYF
>few|TRBD2|TRBV7-2|TRBJ2-7|16
TGTGCCAGCAGCTTAGGGGGGACTAGCGGGAGCTACGAGCAGTACTTC
CASSLGGTSGSYEQYF
>many|NA|TRBV7-2|TRBJ1-3|14
TGTGCCAGCAGCCCCCGGTCAATGGGAAACACCATATATTTT
CASSPRSMGNTIYF
>few|NA|TRBV18|TRBJ1-2|16
TGTGCCAGCTCACCACCTGGGACTCCTATGAGATATGGCTACACCTTC
CASSPPGTPMRYGYTF
>NA|TRBD2|TRBV13|TRBJ2-1|12
TGTGCCAGCAGCGGACTAGCGTCTGAGCAGTTCTTC
CASSGLASEQFF
>many|NA|TRBV11-3|TRBJ2-1|14
TGTGCCAGCAGCTTAGGCCCCCTGCTCAATGAGCAGTTCTTC
CASSLGPLLNEQFF
>many|NA|TRBV7-9|TRBJ1-2|14
TGTGCCAGCAGCAATGGACAGCTTAACTATGGCTACACCTTC
CASSNGQLNYGYTF
>NA|NA|TRBV6-2/TRBV6-3|TRBJ2-2|12
TGTGCCAGCAGTCAGTACTCCGGGGAGCTGTTTTTT
CASSQYSGELFF
>few|NA|TRBV2|TRBJ2-4|15
TGTGCCAGCAGTGTTGACAGTCTAGCCAAAAACATTCAGTACTTC
CASSVDSLAKNIQYF
>few|NA|TRBV4-3|TRBJ2-3|16
TGCGCCAGCAGCCAGGGGGTGGCTAGGCTCACAGATACGCAGTATTTT
CASSQGVARLTDTQYF
>many|NA|TRBV7-8|TRBJ2-7|13
TGTGCCAGCAGCTTCGCGGTTAACTACGAGCAGTACTTC
CASSFAVNYEQYF
>NA|NA|TRBV4-3|TRBJ1-2|14
TGCGCCAGCAGAAGTCCCGGGCACGATTGGGGCTACACCTTC
CASRSPGHDWGYTF
>few|NA|TRBV6-2/TRBV6-3|TRBJ2-3|14
TGTGCCAGCGGCGACCCGGGAATTAAGGATACGCAGTATTTT
CASGDPGIKDTQYF
>NA|TRBD2|TRBV11-2|TRBJ2-1|17
TGTGCCAGCAGCTTGACTAGCGGGAGGGTCCTCGGCAATGAGCAGTTCTTC
CASSLTSGRVLGNEQFF
>few|NA|TRBV28|TRBJ2-3|15
TGTGCCAGCAGTCCCGGGGGAGCGGGCGGAGATACGCAGTATTTT
CASSPGGAGGDTQYF
>NA|NA|TRBV10-3|TRBJ1-2|15
TGTGCCATCAGTGACACAGGAAAAGCTAACTATGGCTACACCTTC
CAISDTGKANYGYTF
>few|NA|TRBV11-2|TRBJ1-2|15
TGTGCCAGCAGCTTTCGAGAAGGAATAGACTATGGCTACACCTTC
CASSFREGIDYGYTF
>few|TRBD2|TRBV19|TRBJ2-1|13
TGTGCCAGTAGTATTGGGAGGGCCTATGAGCAGTTCTTC
CASSIGRAYEQFF
>NA|NA|TRBV7-2|TRBJ1-2|15
TGTGCCAGCAGCTTCTATGGTCGAGCTAACTATGGCTACACCTTC
CASSFYGRANYGYTF
>many|NA|TRBV7-2|TRBJ2-1|11
TGTGCCAGCAGCTTCATCAATGAGCAGTTCTTC
CASSFINEQFF
>few|NA|TRBV20-1|TRBJ2-1|12
TGCAGTGCACAGGACGGTTACAATGAGCAGTTCTTC
CSAQDGYNEQFF
>NA|TRBD2|TRBV29-1|TRBJ2-7|14
TGCAGCGTTGAACCAGGGAGGGAGCCTTACGAGCAGTACTTC
CSVEPGREPYEQYF
>few|NA|TRBV6-2/TRBV6-3|TRBJ1-5|11
TGTGCCAGCTCGGCGGGTCAGCCCCAGCATTTT
CASSAGQPQHF
>many|NA|TRBV7-9|TRBJ1-1|14
TGTGCCAGCAGCTTAGCGCTCGGGAACACTGAAGCTTTCTTT
CASSLALGNTEAFF
>NA|NA|TRBV30|TRBJ1-1|13
TGTGCCTGGAACCAGGAGATGAACACTGAAGCTTTCTTT
CAWNQEMNTEAFF
>many|NA|TRBV7-2|TRBJ2-3|14
TGTGCCAGCAGCTCCAGTTGGGGTGGAGATACGCAGTATTTT
CASSSSWGGDTQYF
>NA|TRBD1|TRBV7-9|TRBJ1-1|18
TGTGCCAGCAGCCCATTACCCGGGACAGGGGAGGGAGACACTGAAGCTTTCTTT
CASSPLPGTGEGDTEAFF
>few|NA|TRBV6-6|TRBJ1-5|12
TGTGCCAGCACCGACGGGATGAGGCCCCAGCATTTT
CASTDGMRPQHF
>NA|NA|TRBV29-1|TRBJ1-3|14
TGCAGCGTTGATCCGGGGATAGCTGGAAACACCATATATTTT
CSVDPGIAGNTIYF
>NA|NA|TRBV7-9|TRBJ2-5|12
TGTGCCAGCAGCCCGACAGTTCAAACCCAGTACTTC
CASSPTVQTQYF
>many|NA|TRBV7-9|TRBJ1-6|13
TGTGCCAGCAGCCCCGGGGATGTGGCACCCCTCCACTTT
CASSPGDVAPLHF
>few|NA|TRBV7-2|TRBJ2-7|15
TGTGCCAGCAGCTTAGAGGTCAAGAGCTCCTACGAGCAGTACTTC
CASSLEVKSSYEQYF
>NA|TRBD1|TRBV12-3/TRBV12-4|TRBJ1-1|16
TGTGCCAGCAGTTTGCGAGAGACAGGGCATATCGCTGAAGCTTTCTTT
CASSLRETGHIAEAFF
>NA|NA|TRBV7-9|TRBJ2-3|16
TGTGCCAGCAGCTTAGCGGTGGAATTCGGCACAGATACGCAGTATTTT
CASSLAVEFGTDTQYF
>NA|NA|TRBV27|TRBJ2-2|16
TGTGCCAGCAGTTTAAGATCGGACATGGGGGCCGGGGAGCTGTTTTTT
CASSLRSDMGAGELFF
>many|NA|TRBV6-2/TRBV6-3|TRBJ2-3|15
TGTGCCAGCAACCAAGGACGGAGCGGCACAGATACGCAGTATTTT
CASNQGRSGTDTQYF
>NA|NA|TRBV5-4|TRBJ2-5|16
TGTGCCAGCAGCTTGGATCGGAGGCTGTACCAAGAGACCCAGTACTTC
CASSLDRRLYQETQYF
>few|NA|TRBV10-3|TRBJ1-1|13
TGTGCCATCAGCCCAACCTGGGACACTGAAGCTTTCTTT
CAISPTWDTEAFF
>NA|NA|TRBV7-2|TRBJ2-3|17
TGTGCCAGCAGCTTAGGTGCCCCCGGGACAAAGGCGGATACGCAGTATTTT
CASSLGAPGTKADTQYF
>NA|NA|TRBV7-8|TRBJ1-3|13
TGTGCCAGCAGCTCGTTATCTGGAAACACCATATATTTT
CASSSLSGNTIYF
>many|TRBD2|TRBV7-2|TRBJ2-3|18
TGTGCCAGCAGCCTAGGACTAGCGGGAGGGCCTGGCACAGATACGCAGTATTTT
CASSLGLAGGPGTDTQYF
>few|NA|TRBV9|TRBJ2-2|15
TGTGCCAGCAGCGCCGGGAACACGAACACCGGGGAGCTGTTTTTT
CASSAGNTNTGELFF
>few|NA|TRBV7-9|TRBJ1-5|13
TGTGCCAGCAGTCAAAGCGGCGATCAGCCCCAGCATTTT
CASSQSGDQPQHF
>NA|NA|TRBV20-1|TRBJ2-2|15
TGCAGTGCTCGCCCTCCGGGGCCAAGGACCGGGGAGCTGTTTTTT
CSARPPGPRTGELFF
>NA|NA|TRBV14|TRBJ1-3|15
TGTGCCAGCAGCCAAGGAGTGGGGGTTGGAAACACCATATATTTT
CASSQGVGVGNTIYF
>NA|TRBD1|TRBV29-1|TRBJ1-2|12
TGCAGCTTGAGACAGGGAGTAACTGGCTACACCTTC
CSLRQGVTGYTF
>NA|NA|TRBV19|TRBJ2-3|15
TGTGCCAGTAGTCCAACTCGTCGGGTCGGGGCTACGCAGTATTTT
CASSPTRRVGATQYF
>NA|TRBD2|TRBV27|TRBJ2-5|19
TGTGCCAGCAGTTTAAGGTCTTCGGCTAGCGGGAGGTGGAAAGAGACCCAGTACTTC
CASSLRSSASGRWKETQYF
>few|NA|TRBV5-6|TRBJ2-2|15
TGTGCCAGCAGCCCTCGGGCCAAAAACACCGGGGAGCTGTTTTTT
CASSPRAKNTGELFF
>few|NA|TRBV15|TRBJ2-5|18
TGTGCCACCAGCAGAGATCCACGGATTGGGCTGCGGCAAGAGACCCAGTACTTC
CATSRDPRIGLRQETQYF
>NA|NA|TRBV6-2/TRBV6-3|TRBJ1-1|11
TGTGCCAGCAGTTACAGGAGAGAAGCTTTCTTT
CASSYRREAFF
>few|NA|TRBV29-1|TRBJ1-1|18
TGCAGCGTTTTTGTCCCGGGACGGGAGAGTTGGCAATACACTGAAGCTTTCTTT
CSVFVPGRESWQYTEAFF
>NA|TRBD1|TRBV2|TRBJ2-3|16
TGTGCCAGCAGCGAAACCGGGACAGGCAACACAGATACGCAGTATTTT
CASSETGTGNTDTQYF